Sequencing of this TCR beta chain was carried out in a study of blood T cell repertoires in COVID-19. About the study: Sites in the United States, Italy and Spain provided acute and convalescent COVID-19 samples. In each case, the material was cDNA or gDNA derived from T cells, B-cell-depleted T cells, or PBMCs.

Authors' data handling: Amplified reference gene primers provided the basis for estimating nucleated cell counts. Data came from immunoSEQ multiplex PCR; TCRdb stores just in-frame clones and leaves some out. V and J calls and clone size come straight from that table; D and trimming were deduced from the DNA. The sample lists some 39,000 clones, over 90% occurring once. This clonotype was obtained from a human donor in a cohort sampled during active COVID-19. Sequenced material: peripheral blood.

CDR3 nucleotides: TGTGCCAGCAGCCCACGGTTGGATACGCAGTATTTT. Protein: CASSPRLDTQYF. V usage is TRBV7-9 and J usage is TRBJ2-3; D not certain. The V gene lost 5 bases and the J gene lost 6 bases, with 9 bases spanning the gap. The CDR3 covers 12 residues. Germline CDR1 is SEHNR and CDR2 is FQNEAQ (reference sequence).